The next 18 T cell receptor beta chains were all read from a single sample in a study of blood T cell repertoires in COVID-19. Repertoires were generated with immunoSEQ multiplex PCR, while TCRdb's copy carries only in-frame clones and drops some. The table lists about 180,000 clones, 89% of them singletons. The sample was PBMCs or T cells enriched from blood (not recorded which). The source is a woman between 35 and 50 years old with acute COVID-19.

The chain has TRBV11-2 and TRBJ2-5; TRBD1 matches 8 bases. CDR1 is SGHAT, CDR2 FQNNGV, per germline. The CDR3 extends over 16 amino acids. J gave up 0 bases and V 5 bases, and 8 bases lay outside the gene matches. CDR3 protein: CASSQDRVAYQETQYF. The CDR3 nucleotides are TGTGCCAGCAGCCAGGACAGGGTGGCGTACCAAGAGACCCAGTACTTC.

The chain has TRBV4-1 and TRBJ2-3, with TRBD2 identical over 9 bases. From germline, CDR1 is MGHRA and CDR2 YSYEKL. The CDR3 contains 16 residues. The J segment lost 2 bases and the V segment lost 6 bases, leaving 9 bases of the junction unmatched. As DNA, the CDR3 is TGCGCCAGCAGTCGGCGGGAGGGCCCCTACACAGATACGCAGTATTTT. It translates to CASSRREGPYTDTQYF.

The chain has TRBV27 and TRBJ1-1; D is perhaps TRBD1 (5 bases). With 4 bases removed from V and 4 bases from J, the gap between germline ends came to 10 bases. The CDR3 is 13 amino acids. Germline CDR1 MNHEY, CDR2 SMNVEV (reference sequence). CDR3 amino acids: CASSSTGSTEAFF. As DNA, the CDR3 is TGTGCCAGCAGTTCCACAGGTTCCACTGAAGCTTTCTTT.

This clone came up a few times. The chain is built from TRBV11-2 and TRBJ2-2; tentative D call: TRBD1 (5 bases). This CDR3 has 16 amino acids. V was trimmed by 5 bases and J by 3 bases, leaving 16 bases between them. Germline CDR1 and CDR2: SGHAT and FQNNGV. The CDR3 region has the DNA TGTGCCAGCAGCCTCCGATGGGGCCCGGACACCGGGGAGCTGTTTTTT. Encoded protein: CASSLRWGPDTGELFF.

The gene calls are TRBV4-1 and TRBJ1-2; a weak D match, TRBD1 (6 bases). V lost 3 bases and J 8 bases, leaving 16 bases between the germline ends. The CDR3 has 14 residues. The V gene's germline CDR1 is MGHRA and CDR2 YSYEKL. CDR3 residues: CASSQGTLIYGYTF. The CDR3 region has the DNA TGCGCCAGCAGCCAGGGGACACTGATCTACGGCTACACCTTC.

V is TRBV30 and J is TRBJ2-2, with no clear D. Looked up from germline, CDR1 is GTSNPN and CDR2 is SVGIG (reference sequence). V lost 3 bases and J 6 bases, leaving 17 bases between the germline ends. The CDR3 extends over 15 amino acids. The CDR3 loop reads CAWSLEHAVAGELFF. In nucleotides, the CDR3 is TGTGCCTGGAGCCTCGAACACGCGGTCGCCGGGGAGCTGTTTTTT.

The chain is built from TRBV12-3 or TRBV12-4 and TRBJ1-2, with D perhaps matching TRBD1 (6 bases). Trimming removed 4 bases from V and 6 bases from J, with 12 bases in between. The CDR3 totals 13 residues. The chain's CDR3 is CASSSTGTNGYTF. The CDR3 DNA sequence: TGTGCCAGCAGTTCGACCGGGACAAATGGCTACACCTTC.

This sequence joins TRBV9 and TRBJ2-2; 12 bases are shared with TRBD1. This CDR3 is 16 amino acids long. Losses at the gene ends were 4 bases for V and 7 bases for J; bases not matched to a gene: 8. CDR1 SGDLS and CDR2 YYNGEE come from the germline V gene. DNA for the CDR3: TGTGCCAGCAGCCCCCCGGGACAGGGGGCTTTCGGGGAGCTGTTTTTT. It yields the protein CASSPPGQGAFGELFF.

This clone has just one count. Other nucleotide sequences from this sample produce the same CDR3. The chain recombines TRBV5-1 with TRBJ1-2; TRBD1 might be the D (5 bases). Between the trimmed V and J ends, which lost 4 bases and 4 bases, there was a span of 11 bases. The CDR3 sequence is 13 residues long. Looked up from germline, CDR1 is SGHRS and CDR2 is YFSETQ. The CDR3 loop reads CASSLGQSYGYTF. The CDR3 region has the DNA TGCGCCAGCAGCCTTGGACAATCCTATGGCTACACCTTC.

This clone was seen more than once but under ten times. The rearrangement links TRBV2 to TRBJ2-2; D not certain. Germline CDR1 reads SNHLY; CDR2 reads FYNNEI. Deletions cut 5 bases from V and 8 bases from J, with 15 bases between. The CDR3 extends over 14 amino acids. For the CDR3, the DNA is TGTGCCAGCAGTTTAAAACTTGGAGAGGGGGAGCTGTTTTTT. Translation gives CASSLKLGEGELFF.

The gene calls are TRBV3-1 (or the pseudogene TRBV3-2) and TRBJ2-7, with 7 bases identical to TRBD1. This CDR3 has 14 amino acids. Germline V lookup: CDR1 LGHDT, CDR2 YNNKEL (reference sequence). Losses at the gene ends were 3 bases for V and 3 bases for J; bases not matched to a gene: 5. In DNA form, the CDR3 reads TGTGCCAGCAGCCATTGGGACAGAGTCTACGAGCAGTACTTC. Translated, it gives CASSHWDRVYEQYF.

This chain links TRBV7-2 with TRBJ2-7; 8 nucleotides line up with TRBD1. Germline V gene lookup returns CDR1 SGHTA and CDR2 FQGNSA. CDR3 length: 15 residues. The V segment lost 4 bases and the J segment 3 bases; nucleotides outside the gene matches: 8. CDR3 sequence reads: CASSWRGTGGYEQYF. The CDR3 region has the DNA TGTGCCAGCAGCTGGAGGGGGACAGGAGGCTACGAGCAGTACTTC.

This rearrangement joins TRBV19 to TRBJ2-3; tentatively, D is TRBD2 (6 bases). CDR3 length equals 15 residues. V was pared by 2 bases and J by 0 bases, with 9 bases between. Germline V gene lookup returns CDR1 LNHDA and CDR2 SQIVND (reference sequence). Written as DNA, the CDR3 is TGTGCCAGTAGTATACTGAGCGGGAGCACAGATACGCAGTATTTT. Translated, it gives CASSILSGSTDTQYF. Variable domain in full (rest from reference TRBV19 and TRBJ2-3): DGGITQSPKYLFRKEGQNVTLSCEQNLNHDAMYWYRQDPGQGLRLIYYSQIVNDFQKGDIAEGYSVSREKKESFPLTVTSAQKNPTAFYLCASSILSGSTDTQYFGPGTRLTVL.

Written as DNA, the CDR3 is TGTGCCACCAGAAGGTACAGAAATTGGTCTGATTACTCTGGAAACACCATATATTTT. Its protein product is CATRRYRNWSDYSGNTIYF. The chain has TRBV2 and TRBJ1-3; D is unresolved. The CDR3 totals 19 residues. Trimming removed 10 bases at V and 0 bases at J, with 28 bases between. In germline, CDR1 is SNHLY, CDR2 FYNNEI.

The CDR3 DNA follows: TGTGCCAGCAGGCCCCTAGCGGGAGCCTACGAGCAGTACTTC. Protein sequence: CASRPLAGAYEQYF. V gene TRBV6-5 combines with J gene TRBJ2-7; 10 nucleotides align to TRBD2. Germline V gives CDR1 MNHEY, CDR2 SVGAGI. After removal of 6 bases from V and 2 bases from J, the junction contained 4 bases not matched to a gene. The CDR3 loop spans 14 amino acids.

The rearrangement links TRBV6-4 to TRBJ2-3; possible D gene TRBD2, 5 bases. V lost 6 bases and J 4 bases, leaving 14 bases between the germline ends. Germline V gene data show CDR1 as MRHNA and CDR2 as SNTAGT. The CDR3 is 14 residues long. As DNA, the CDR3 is TGTGCCAGCAGAGCTAGCAGAAATTCAGATACGCAGTATTTT. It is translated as CASRASRNSDTQYF.

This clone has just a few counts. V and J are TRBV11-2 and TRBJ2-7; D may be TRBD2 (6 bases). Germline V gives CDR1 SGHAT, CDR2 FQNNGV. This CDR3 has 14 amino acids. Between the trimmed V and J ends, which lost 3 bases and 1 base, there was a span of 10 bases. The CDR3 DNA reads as TGTGCCAGCAGCTTGGGCGGGGAGTCCTACGAGCAGTACTTC. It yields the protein CASSLGGESYEQYF.

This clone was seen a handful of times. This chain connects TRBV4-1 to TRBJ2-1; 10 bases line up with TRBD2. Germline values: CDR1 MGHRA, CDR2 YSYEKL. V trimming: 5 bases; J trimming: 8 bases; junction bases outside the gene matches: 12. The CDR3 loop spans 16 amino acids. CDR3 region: CASSKGRASGSDEQFF. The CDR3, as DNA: TGCGCCAGCAGCAAGGGTCGGGCTAGCGGGAGTGATGAGCAGTTCTTC.